Following are 30 T cell receptor beta chains from one sample sequenced in a study of beta chain features in type 1 diabetes. Every bit of the isolated RNA underwent reverse transcription, so sequencing read expressed TCRB transcripts. The assay was immunoSEQ multiplex PCR, and TCRdb's table has in-frame clones only and misses some. This table holds some 300,000 clones, approximately 8.1% found once. The sequencing sample was made of central memory CD4+ T cells from blood. These receptors were collected from a woman between 18 and 29 years old in good health.

V is TRBV4-1 and J is TRBJ1-4; 10 bases match TRBD1. Per germline, CDR1 MGHRA and CDR2 YSYEKL. Trimming cost V 0 bases and J 11 bases; bases outside gene matches: 9. The CDR3 is 16 residues long. The CDR3 DNA reads TGCGCCAGCAGCCAAGATCGAAGACAGGGGGCGAAGAAACTGTTTTTT. It translates to CASSQDRRQGAKKLFF.

There are a few counts of this clone. This rearrangement joins TRBV23-1 to TRBJ2-3; the D gene is possibly TRBD2 (6 bases). TRBV23-1 is recorded as an ORF, its role being uncertain. V was clipped by 1 base and J by 7 bases, with 12 bases between them. The CDR3 is 14 residues long. The chain's CDR3 is CASSQFGGANTQYF. CDR3 coding DNA: TGCGCCAGCAGTCAATTCGGGGGTGCAAATACGCAGTATTTT.

This clone was detected ten times or more. The CDR3, as DNA: TGCAGCGGGGGACTCCAGGATGAGCAGTTCTTC. Its translation is CSGGLQDEQFF. This chain joins TRBV29-1 and TRBJ2-1, with D tentatively TRBD2 (6 bases). The CDR3 is 11 amino acids. Germline CDR1 and CDR2: SQVTM and ANQGSEA. Trimming stripped 7 bases from V and 8 bases from J, with 12 bases between.

This clone appeared a few times. The J gene is TRBJ2-7, the V gene TRBV20-1; D unresolved. CDR3 length: 11 amino acids. Germline V CDR1 and CDR2: DFQATT, SNEGSKA (reference sequence). Trimming pared 7 bases from V and 2 bases from J, leaving 9 bases between. CDR3 in amino acids: CSVPPTYEQYV. CDR3 DNA: TGCAGTGTCCCACCGACCTACGAGCAGTACGTC.

This clone has more than one count but fewer than ten. V is TRBV2 and J is TRBJ1-1; D is ambiguous. Deletions cut 3 bases from V and 9 bases from J, with 17 bases between. The CDR3 totals 14 residues. Germline lookup yields CDR1 SNHLY and CDR2 FYNNEI. CDR3 sequence (DNA): TGTGCCAGCAGTGACTCGACCAGAAACCAAAAAGCTTTCTTT. Its translation: CASSDSTRNQKAFF.

This clone turned up a few times. The chain uses TRBV6-6 and TRBJ2-2, with D uncertain. With 6 bases removed from V and 6 bases from J, the gap between germline ends came to 17 bases. Germline lookup yields CDR1 MNHNY and CDR2 SVGAGI (reference sequence). The CDR3 is 15 amino acids. The chain's CDR3 is CASRLTLGRPGELFF. DNA for the CDR3: TGTGCCAGCAGACTAACCCTCGGACGACCCGGGGAGCTGTTTTTT.

CDR3 nucleotides: TGTGCCAGCAGCTCTGACAGGGGAGTAGGGTATAATTCACCCCTCCACTTT. Encoded protein: CASSSDRGVGYNSPLHF. J is TRBJ1-6 and V is TRBV5-6; 8 nucleotides agree with TRBD1. CDR1 is SGHDT and CDR2 is YYEEEE in the germline V gene. Germline trimming cut 3 bases from V and 4 bases from J; bases unmatched to any gene: 9. This CDR3 contains 17 residues.

Ten or more counts support this clone. The chain recombines TRBV6-6 with TRBJ2-7; a possible D gene is TRBD2 (6 bases). This CDR3 contains 11 residues. V was clipped by 8 bases and J by 6 bases, with 11 bases between them. Germline lookup yields CDR1 MNHNY and CDR2 SVGAGI (reference sequence). The DNA for the CDR3 is TGTGCCAGCTTGTCGGGAGTCGAGCAGTACTTC. Amino acids: CASLSGVEQYF.

The gene calls are TRBV7-6 and TRBJ2-2, with a possible D match to TRBD1 (6 bases). The germline CDR1 and CDR2 sequences are SGHVS and FNYEAQ. The CDR3 is made up of 14 amino acids. Trimming removed 3 bases from V and 4 bases from J, with 9 bases in between. CDR3 in DNA: TGTGCCAGCAGCTTGGGACACCTCACCGGGGAGCTGTTTTTT. This translates into CASSLGHLTGELFF. Full variable domain (missing parts from reference TRBV7-6 and TRBJ2-2): GAGVSQSPRYKVTKRGQDVALRCDPISGHVSLYWYRQALGQGPEFLTYFNYEAQQDKSGLPNDRFSAERPEGSISTLTIQRTEQRDSAMYRCASSLGHLTGELFFGEGSRLTVL.

This clone was detected a few times. V and J are TRBV7-2 and TRBJ1-1; a possible D gene is TRBD1 (5 bases). The CDR3 is 14 residues long. Germline V lookup: CDR1 SGHTA, CDR2 FQGNSA. The V end lost 5 bases, the J end lost 1 base, and 11 bases lay between the germline ends. In nucleotides, the CDR3 is TGTGCCAGCAGCCGACAGAGGGGGAACACTGAAGCTTTCTTT. Translating it yields CASSRQRGNTEAFF. The whole variable domain, filled in from reference TRBV7-2 and TRBJ1-1, reads GAGVSQSPSNKVTEKGKDVELRCDPISGHTALYWYRQSLGQGLEFLIYFQGNSAPDKSGLPSDRFSAERTGGSVSTLTIQRTQQEDSAVYLCASSRQRGNTEAFFGQGTRLTVV.

Many counts were recorded for this clone. The chain combines TRBV14 with TRBJ2-1, with 13 bases that match TRBD2. CDR1 and CDR2 (germline): SGHDN, FVKESK. CDR3 length: 16 residues. Germline trimming cut 0 bases from V and 7 bases from J; bases unmatched to any gene: 3. The CDR3 nucleotides are TGTGCCAGCAGCCAAGAGACTAGCGGGAGGCGGAATGAGCAGTTCTTC. Translated, it gives CASSQETSGRRNEQFF.

This clone was recorded many times. This chain links TRBV4-2 with TRBJ2-5, with D maybe TRBD2 (5 bases). The germline gives CDR1 LGHNA, CDR2 YNFKEQ. Trimming removed 2 bases from V and 0 bases from J, with 7 bases in between. The CDR3 has 14 amino acids. CDR3 bases: TGTGCCAGCAGCCAACAGGACTACCAAGAGACCCAGTACTTC. The encoded protein is CASSQQDYQETQYF.

The genes are TRBV6-9 and TRBJ2-7, with D hard to call. Trimming shortened V by 7 bases and J by 4 bases, and 29 bases separated the two germline ends. The CDR3 spans 18 residues. Germline-derived CDR1 and CDR2 are MNHGY and SVAAGI. Written as DNA, the CDR3 is TGTGCCAGCACCACCTTCACCTGGGCAAGGGCGAAATCTTACGAGCAGTACGTC. Translating it yields CASTTFTWARAKSYEQYV.

The chain combines TRBV7-9 with TRBJ2-1; 8 nucleotides agree with TRBD2. The ends lost 5 bases at V and 3 bases at J; junction bases unmatched: 15. Germline CDR1 SEHNR, CDR2 FQNEAQ (reference sequence). The CDR3 has 18 residues. Here the CDR3 DNA reads TGTGCCAGCAGCCCGAGACTAGCGAGACACCCCGGCTACAATGAGCAGTTCTTC. This sequence encodes CASSPRLARHPGYNEQFF.

The rearrangement joins TRBV6-4 to TRBJ2-3; 8 positions match TRBD1. The CDR3 length is 13 residues. Per germline, CDR1 MRHNA and CDR2 SNTAGT. The junction had 2 bases not matched to a gene; V was cut back by 8 bases and J by 1 base. CDR3 nucleotides: TGTGCCAGCCCGGGACAGGGCACAGATACGCAGTATTTT. It yields the protein CASPGQGTDTQYF.

About this clone: At the DNA level, this CDR3 is encoded by other sequences in the same sample as well. This chain links TRBV25-1 with TRBJ2-7; no clear D. This CDR3 comprises 14 residues. The V end was cut by 2 bases, the J end by 2 bases, with 10 bases between. Germline V CDR1 and CDR2: MGHDK, SYGVNS. The CDR3 is CASSERASAYEQYF. For the CDR3, the DNA is TGTGCCAGCAGTGAAAGGGCCAGTGCCTACGAGCAGTACTTC.

There are a few counts of this clone. The chain uses TRBV7-9 and TRBJ2-2; either TRBD1 or TRBD2 may supply D (5 bases each). This CDR3 region has 14 residues. The V gene lost 1 base and the J gene lost 8 bases, with 11 bases spanning the gap. Germline-derived CDR1 and CDR2 are SEHNR and FQNEAQ (reference sequence). CDR3 loop: CASSLVGTAGELFF. The CDR3 DNA sequence: TGTGCCAGCAGCTTAGTGGGGACGGCTGGGGAGCTGTTTTTT. Drawing the rest from reference TRBV7-9 and TRBJ2-2, the complete variable domain is DTGVSQNPRHKITKRGQNVTFRCDPISEHNRLYWYRQTLGQGPEFLTYFQNEAQLEKSRLLSDRFSAERPKGSFSTLEIQRTEQGDSAMYLCASSLVGTAGELFFGEGSRLTVL.

This clone was detected ten times or more. The chain recombines TRBV28 with TRBJ1-5; D remains ambiguous. This CDR3 contains 16 residues. The germline V gene has CDR1 MDHEN and CDR2 SYDVKM. Trimming left V 3 bases short and J 1 base short, with 13 bases between. Written as DNA, the CDR3 is TGTGCCAGCAGTTTGTCTTCCGGGTTCAGCAATCAGCCCCAGCATTTT. Encoded protein: CASSLSSGFSNQPQHF.

Regarding this clone: A read error may explain this, as a much larger clone is one base away. This chain links TRBV2 with TRBJ1-5; 9 nucleotides match TRBD1. V shed 3 bases, J shed 3 bases, and the junction held 3 bases outside the gene matches. The CDR3 extends over 15 amino acids. In germline, CDR1 is SNHLY, CDR2 FYNNEI. CDR3: CASSERTGVNQPQHF. In DNA, the CDR3 is TGTGCCAGCAGTGAGCGGACAGGGGTCAATCAGCCCCAGCATTTT.

This clone turned up a few times. J is TRBJ2-5 and V is TRBV29-1, with D unresolved. V was clipped by 3 bases and J by 3 bases, with 11 bases between them. Looked up from germline, CDR1 is SQVTM and CDR2 is ANQGSEA. The length of the CDR3 is 13 residues. The CDR3 DNA reads as TGCAGCGTTGACATTTATGGGAAAGAGACCCAGTACTTC. Translation gives CSVDIYGKETQYF. The entire variable domain, with the rest obtained from reference TRBV29-1 and TRBJ2-5, is as follows: SAVISQKPSRDICQRGTSLTIQCQVDSQVTMMFWYRQQPGQSLTLIATANQGSEATYESGFVIDKFPISRPNLTFSTLTVSNMSPEDSSIYLCSVDIYGKETQYFGPGTRLLVL.

This clone has a handful of counts. The chain links TRBV4-1 to TRBJ1-2; D is perhaps TRBD1 (6 bases). V was trimmed by 3 bases and J by 4 bases, leaving 12 bases between them. The V gene's germline CDR1 is MGHRA and CDR2 YSYEKL. The CDR3 runs to 14 residues. CDR3 bases: TGCGCCAGCAGCCAGGCAGGGGCATTCTATGGCTACACCTTC. This codes for CASSQAGAFYGYTF.

This sequence joins TRBV7-2 and TRBJ1-2; D is unclear. V lost 5 bases, J lost 4 bases, and 11 bases lay in between. This CDR3 has 13 residues. Germline V gene sequence: CDR1 SGHTA, CDR2 FQGNSA. The CDR3 protein is CASSVPMLYGYTF. The CDR3 DNA is TGTGCCAGCAGCGTCCCCATGCTCTATGGCTACACCTTC.

This clone has more than one count but fewer than ten. The chain joins TRBV6-1 to TRBJ2-5; weak D call: TRBD1 (8 bases). The CDR3 loop spans 15 amino acids. The germline gives CDR1 MNHNS, CDR2 SASEGT. Trimming removed 8 bases at V and 3 bases at J, with 19 bases between. CDR3 residues: CASQSWTGREETQYF. The CDR3 DNA sequence: TGTGCCAGCCAAAGTTGGACAGGGAGGGAAGAGACCCAGTACTTC.

This clone was seen just once. This rearrangement joins TRBV5-4 to TRBJ2-2; D remains unclear. The germline V and J ends were trimmed by 0 bases and 2 bases, with 8 bases remaining between them. Germline V gives CDR1 SGHNT, CDR2 YYREEE (reference sequence). The CDR3 consists of 15 residues. The CDR3 spells CASSLGTRNTGELFF. The CDR3 region has the DNA TGTGCCAGCAGCTTGGGCACCCGAAACACCGGGGAGCTGTTTTTT.

The chain joins TRBV7-9 to TRBJ1-2; no firm D call. This CDR3 contains 13 residues. The germline V and J ends were trimmed by 2 bases and 0 bases, with 4 bases remaining between them. Germline lookup yields CDR1 SEHNR and CDR2 FQNEAQ (reference sequence). Here the CDR3 reads CASSLRPNYGYTF. The CDR3, as DNA: TGTGCCAGCAGCTTAAGGCCTAACTATGGCTACACCTTC.

This rearrangement joins TRBV2 to TRBJ1-3; 10 nucleotides match TRBD1. The V segment lost 6 bases and the J segment 2 bases; nucleotides outside the gene matches: 1. CDR3 size: 14 residues. Germline V gene lookup returns CDR1 SNHLY and CDR2 FYNNEI. The CDR3 nucleotides read TGTGCCAGCAGGGGGACAGGGGCTGGAAACACCATATATTTT. It specifies CASRGTGAGNTIYF.

The gene calls are TRBV4-2 and TRBJ1-6; D remains ambiguous. The V end lost 0 bases, the J end lost 7 bases, and 7 bases lay between the germline ends. The CDR3 is 14 residues long. From germline, CDR1 is LGHNA and CDR2 YNFKEQ. The DNA of the CDR3 is TGTGCCAGCAGCCAAGATTATCACAATTCACCCCTCCACTTT. Translated: CASSQDYHNSPLHF.

The V gene is TRBV11-2, the J gene TRBJ2-1, with a possible D match to TRBD2 (6 bases). Germline CDR1 SGHAT, CDR2 FQNNGV. V lost 5 bases, J lost 10 bases, and 18 bases lay in between. CDR3 length: 14 amino acids. In DNA, the CDR3 is TGTGCCAGCAGCCCCAAGGGACTCCGACCCGAGCAGTTCTTC. This sequence encodes CASSPKGLRPEQFF.

The chain links TRBV2 to TRBJ1-5; 7 nucleotides align to TRBD1. The germline V gene encodes CDR1 SNHLY and CDR2 FYNNEI. The CDR3 sequence is 15 residues long. V shed 7 bases, J shed 4 bases, and the junction held 10 bases outside the gene matches. CDR3 sequence: CASKQQGLENQPQHF. The CDR3 coding sequence is TGTGCCAGCAAGCAACAGGGGTTAGAAAATCAGCCCCAGCATTTT.

This clone has a handful of counts. This chain links TRBV28 with TRBJ2-5; TRBD1 might be the D (5 bases). Trimming took off 1 base at V and 5 bases at J, with 11 bases between the two ends. The CDR3 extends over 14 amino acids. The V gene's germline CDR1 is MDHEN and CDR2 SYDVKM. CDR3 loop: CASSLLGEWETQYF. For the CDR3, the DNA is TGTGCCAGCAGTTTATTAGGGGAATGGGAGACCCAGTACTTC. Together with reference TRBV28 and TRBJ2-5, the CDR3 gives the full variable domain: DVKVTQSSRYLVKRTGEKVFLECVQDMDHENMFWYRQDPGLGLRLIYFSYDVKMKEKGDIPEGYSVSREKKERFSLILESASTNQTSMYLCASSLLGEWETQYFGPGTRLLVL.